This T cell receptor (beta chain) was identified during a study of shared clonotypes between healthy human individuals. Study overall: Ranging from 18 to 49 in age, donors were a couple of women and a few men. Study-level points and caveats: Clonotype sharing among donors, it was expected, would be affected by sequencing depth.

This CDR3 is 15 amino acids long. Germline CDR1 and CDR2: MDHEN and SYDVKM. Between the trimmed V and J ends, which lost 2 bases and 6 bases, there was a span of 16 bases. All donors qualified as healthy HIV-negative adults and had experienced no recent acute infections or vaccinations. Data came from immunoSEQ multiplex PCR; TCRdb stores just in-frame clones and leaves some out. The table shows some 1,100,000 clones, with around three quarters occurring only once. Details on this clone: What it binds is unknown.

The receptor was derived from a young man in good health. Some clones in this sample may be carry-over from other donors' samples. This chain connects TRBV28 to TRBJ1-2; D might be TRBD1 (6 bases). Sample: memory CD4+ T cells from PBMCs. Subset given: CD45RA-negative fraction. Here the CDR3 reads CASSLVRGLGDGYTF. CDR3 nucleotides: TGTGCCAGCAGTTTAGTCCGGGGGCTAGGAGATGGCTACACCTTC.